This T cell receptor beta chain was sequenced for a study of shared clonotypes between healthy human individuals (dated by TCRdb to 2018 to 2020). Describing the broader study: The cohort included a few men and two women between 18 and 49 years of age. For each donor, three plates each were used for CD4 naive and CD4 memory, two plates were used for CD8 naive, and one plate was used for CD8 memory. The study deeply sequenced blood TCR repertoires of five healthy adults to estimate repertoire size and the extent of clonotype sharing between individuals. Libraries were prepared and TCR repertoires were sequenced by different laboratories using diverse techniques, in order to increase sequencing depth and limit assay-specific biases. Leukapheresis yielded between about 0.94 and 9.5 billion PBMCs per donor.

Findings and caveats that apply to the study as a whole: Pairwise subsampling indicated that sequencing depth was expected to affect the degree of clonotype sharing among donors. Roughly 5.2% of naive CD4, 3.5% of naive CD8, roughly 2.4% of memory CD4, and about 0.4% of memory CD8 clonotypes were shared across a few donors. Even with the large sequencing depth, rarefaction of the sorted-subset datasets indicated that sequencing was incomplete. Only blood was sampled, and tissue TCR repertoires likely differ from those in blood. Because the study included only a small number of donors, the genetic and exposure-history diversity represented was limited. Naive subsets generally had larger estimated clonotype richness than memory subsets did. Compared with non-shared clonotypes, the clonotypes found in all four sorted-subset donors had higher generation probabilities.

Healthy HIV-negative adults with no recently reported acute infections or vaccinations were included as donors. Every donor was a Caucasian adult residing in Nashville, Tennessee, USA. CD4+ T cells were enriched by magnetic negative selection, after which naive cells were positively selected on CD45RA and the negative fraction was taken as the memory subset. After blood collection by leukapheresis, PBMCs were isolated using Ficoll-Histopaque density gradient centrifugation and then cryopreserved in the vapor phase of liquid nitrogen. Analytical flow cytometry was used to check the purity and quantity of every magnetically sorted T cell population. From each sorted fraction, genomic DNA was isolated and quantified by UV absorbance on a Nanodrop 2000c. Regarding this clone: Its specific antigen is unknown. The sample holds no much larger clone one base away, and base qualities are not on file.

The CDR3 has 13 amino acids, counting the end cysteine and phenylalanine. The kept DNA is CDR3 alone, 39 bases in frame from the first base. The trim is 2 bases for V and 1 base for J, with a gap of 5 bases between the germline ends. In the germline V gene (reference sequence), CDR1 corresponds to MNHEY and CDR2 to SMNVEV. Using the deep immunoSEQ assay, multiplex PCR amplified TCR CDR3 regions from genomic DNA. For each cell subset, the extracted genomic DNA was distributed evenly across all wells of several immunoSEQ 96-well plates, and each plate served as one replicate. Each replicate PCR for sorted subsets received around 0.2 ug genomic DNA, equal to roughly 30,000 T cell genomes. The purified libraries were quantified using a Qubit 3.0 fluorometer, sized with a Bioanalyzer 2100, and then quantified again using the KAPA Library Quantification kit. Each immunoSEQ 96-well plate was sequenced on its own single-read 150-cycle Illumina NextSeq 550 flow cell. Concerning the study's data processing: The immunoSEQ output contained only junctional sequences without quality scores, so filtering could not match that applied to full-length reads. Sequences were annotated with PyIR, a Python wrapper for IgBLAST v1.9, and V/J genes and CDR3 were assigned using IMGT germline references. Reads were removed for weak V/J assignments (E-value above 1e-6), missing CDR3, stop codons, out-of-frame junctions, or ambiguous translated residues. V3J clonotypes were defined as sequences sharing an identical inferred V gene, J gene, and CDR3 amino acid sequence. Percentage overlap between repertoires was computed as shared unique clonotypes divided by the size of the smaller repertoire. RTK rarefaction, the Chao1 estimator, and Recon v2.1 estimates of unobserved clonotypes were used to assess repertoire richness. Generation probabilities for all TCRbeta clonotypes obtained by the gDNA method from a handful of donors were computed using OLGA. The source is immuneACCESS, and TCRdb retained only in-frame sequences with V and J called. Part of the clones is not carried over; for the studies checked, unresolved V genes explain less than half of this, and the remainder is unexplained. The V and J calls and clone size are taken from that table; D and trimming were inferred from the DNA. The sample profile shows 2,500,000 or so clones; under 95% of them were found once. About 0.39% of the sample belongs to the ten largest clones.

The V and J segments used are TRBV27 and TRBJ1-1, with the D gene not confidently named. The sequencing sample was made of naive CD4+ T cells from PBMCs. Interpreted using the paper, the cell subset or site label stands for: CD45RA+ positively selected. The TCR originated in a young man in good health. Some clones in this sample may be carry-over from other donors' samples. The DNA sequence reads TGTGCCAGCAGTTTAACGAGGAACACTGAAGCTTTCTTT. Its protein reads: CASSLTRNTEAFF.